This T cell receptor (beta chain) was recovered during a study of cytomegalovirus exposure and HLA in healthy donors. This PCR relied on a set of 60 Vbeta primers and 13 Jbeta primers. Libraries were prepared by immunoSEQ multiplex PCR; TCRdb keeps only in-frame clonotypes and omits some of them. The table lists 82,000 or so clones, around 70% of them singletons. Trimming cost V 3 bases and J 10 bases; bases outside gene matches: 11. Germline assignment: CDR1 SGHRS and CDR2 YFSETQ. The CDR3 is 14 amino acids. Healthy bone marrow donors formed the donor group. This clonotype was obtained from a woman aged 45-65 years in good health and CMV-seropositive. Input material: PBMCs. The chain is built from TRBV5-1 and TRBJ1-1; 8 nucleotides line up with TRBD1. CDR3 loop: CASSSEGQALGAFF. The CDR3 region has the DNA TGCGCCAGCAGCTCAGAGGGACAGGCACTAGGAGCTTTCTTT. The whole variable domain, remainder taken from reference TRBV5-1 and TRBJ1-1, is KAGVTQTPRYLIKTRGQQVTLSCSPISGHRSVSWYQQTPGQGLQFLFEYFSETQRNKGNFPGRFSGRQFSNSRSEMNVSTLELGDSALYLCASSSEGQALGAFFGQGTRLTVV.